The next 14 T cell receptor beta chains were all read from a single sample in a study of sequential checkpoint blockade in melanoma. Some clones are missing from TCRdb's copy, which holds only in-frame ones; the method was immunoSEQ multiplex PCR. This table holds about 28,000 clones, approximately 83% found once. Treatment of the sample: randomized to nivolumab then ipilimumab (arm A) or the reverse (arm B). The sequencing here drew on CD8+ T cells sorted from blood (inferred from file names), taken from a patient given nivolumab and ipilimumab in sequence. All receptors come from a human donor with melanoma.

CDR3 amino acids: CASSQTTRGYREQFF. CDR3 bases: TGTGCCAGCAGCCAGACAACTAGGGGGTACAGAGAGCAGTTCTTC. The rearrangement joins TRBV9 to TRBJ2-1, with D possibly matching TRBD1 (6 bases). V lost 4 bases, J lost 10 bases, and 21 bases lay in between. Germline assignment: CDR1 SGDLS and CDR2 YYNGEE. The CDR3 totals 15 residues.

V gene TRBV18 combines with J gene TRBJ1-1; the match to TRBD1 covers 9 bases. With 1 base clipped from V and 0 bases from J, the junction kept 3 bases outside the gene matches. Per the germline V gene, CDR1 is KGHSH and CDR2 is LQKENI. The CDR3 covers 16 residues. CDR3 loop: CASSPHRTGVNTEAFF. DNA for the CDR3: TGTGCCAGCTCACCACACCGGACAGGGGTGAACACTGAAGCTTTCTTT.

The rearrangement joins TRBV7-8 to TRBJ1-5; 9 bases agree with TRBD1. Germline assignment: CDR1 SGHVS and CDR2 FQNEAQ. This CDR3 region has 16 residues. V shed 5 bases, J shed 2 bases, and the junction held 7 bases outside the gene matches. CDR3 sequence reads: CASSPQGADGNQPQHF. DNA of the CDR3: TGTGCCAGCAGCCCACAGGGGGCTGATGGCAATCAGCCCCAGCATTTT.

The V call is TRBV7-9, the J call TRBJ2-7; weak D call: TRBD2 (6 bases). Per the germline V gene, CDR1 is SEHNR and CDR2 is FQNEAQ (reference sequence). The CDR3 covers 13 residues. Trimming took 5 bases from V and 7 from J, leaving 15 bases between them. In DNA, the CDR3 is TGTGCCAGCAGCCTGGGACTGGACCAGGAGCAGTACTTC. Translating it yields CASSLGLDQEQYF.

J is TRBJ1-1 and V is TRBV15; D is perhaps TRBD1 (6 bases). The CDR3 has 16 residues. In germline, CDR1 is LNHNV, CDR2 YYDKDF (reference sequence). The V end lost 0 bases, the J end lost 5 bases, and 16 bases lay between the germline ends. In DNA form, the CDR3 reads TGTGCCACCAGCAGAGATCGGGTGGAAAGGGGGACTGAAGCTTTCTTT. Translated, it gives CATSRDRVERGTEAFF.

The chain links TRBV18 to TRBJ2-7; a possible D gene is TRBD2 (5 bases). Germline V lookup: CDR1 KGHSH, CDR2 LQKENI. There are 15 residues in the CDR3. Trimming removed 2 bases at V and 4 bases at J, with 15 bases between. The CDR3 DNA is TGTGCCAGCTCACCAGAATGGAGCGGAGCTTACGAGCAGTACTTC. Encoded protein: CASSPEWSGAYEQYF.

V is TRBV6-5 and J is TRBJ1-2, with a weak D call TRBD1 (6 bases). V dropped 4 bases and J dropped 2 bases, with 14 bases sitting between them. Germline V gene lookup returns CDR1 MNHEY and CDR2 SVGAGI. The CDR3 has 15 residues. The CDR3 protein is CASSSIPGTNYGYTF. The CDR3 nucleotides read TGTGCCAGCAGTTCAATTCCCGGGACAAACTATGGCTACACCTTC.

The rearrangement links TRBV19 to TRBJ2-2, with D perhaps TRBD2 (5 bases). V lost 7 bases and J lost 6, with 15 bases in between. CDR3 length equals 14 residues. The germline gives CDR1 LNHDA, CDR2 SQIVND (reference sequence). CDR3 in amino acids: CASTQFRGSGELFF. The CDR3 nucleotides are TGTGCCAGTACTCAGTTCCGAGGGTCCGGGGAGCTGTTTTTT.

CDR3 nucleotide sequence: TGTGCCAGCAGCTACATGGGGACTAGCGGTTACAATGAGCAGTTCTTC. Translation gives CASSYMGTSGYNEQFF. The genes are TRBV11-2 and TRBJ2-1; the match to TRBD2 covers 11 bases. The CDR3 loop spans 16 amino acids. CDR1 SGHAT and CDR2 FQNNGV come from the germline V gene. V dropped 4 bases and J dropped 4; count of bases not matched to a gene: 6.

The chain couples TRBV10-2 to TRBJ1-1, with D uncertain. The V end lost 2 bases, the J end lost 5 bases, and 24 bases lay between the germline ends. Germline CDR1 and CDR2: WSHSY and SAAADI. The CDR3 runs to 18 residues. CDR3 sequence reads: CASSEPLPEDGVKTEAFF. CDR3 nucleotide sequence: TGCGCCAGCAGTGAGCCACTACCTGAAGACGGGGTAAAAACTGAAGCTTTCTTT.

This clone was counted once. V is TRBV19 and J is TRBJ2-1; 8 bases align to TRBD2. CDR1 is LNHDA and CDR2 is SQIVND in the germline V gene (reference sequence). V gave up 1 base and J gave up 8 bases; unmatched junction bases: 1. This CDR3 spans 13 amino acids. This chain's CDR3 is CASSIGLAHEQFF. DNA of the CDR3: TGTGCCAGTAGTATAGGACTAGCGCATGAGCAGTTCTTC. The complete variable domain, with remaining parts taken from reference TRBV19 and TRBJ2-1, reads DGGITQSPKYLFRKEGQNVTLSCEQNLNHDAMYWYRQDPGQGLRLIYYSQIVNDFQKGDIAEGYSVSREKKESFPLTVTSAQKNPTAFYLCASSIGLAHEQFFGPGTRLTVL.

This clone was recorded a few times. V usage is TRBV4-1 and J usage is TRBJ1-1; D is ambiguous. V lost 1 base, J lost 6 bases, and 12 bases lay in between. Germline V gives CDR1 MGHRA, CDR2 YSYEKL. The CDR3 consists of 14 residues. The CDR3 sequence is CASSQVWASAEAFF. CDR3 coding DNA: TGCGCCAGCAGCCAAGTGTGGGCATCGGCTGAAGCTTTCTTT.

Here the CDR3 DNA reads TGTGCCAGCAGCTTGGGACAGGGGGCCTCCTACGAGCAGTACTTC. Its protein is CASSLGQGASYEQYF. This chain joins TRBV5-6 and TRBJ2-7; 10 positions agree with TRBD1. Germline V gene sequence: CDR1 SGHDT, CDR2 YYEEEE. There are 15 residues in the CDR3. V shed 0 bases and J 0 bases; nucleotides not matched to a gene: 0.

The chain combines TRBV6-5 with TRBJ1-2; D call uncertain. The CDR3 has 12 residues. V lost 4 bases to trimming and J lost 8 bases, with 11 bases between them. CDR1 is MNHEY, CDR2 SVGAGI, per germline. This CDR3 reads CASSWAAWGYTF. In DNA form, the CDR3 reads TGTGCCAGCAGTTGGGCCGCCTGGGGCTACACCTTC.